The 32 T cell receptor beta chains listed next were all sequenced from one sample in a study of OX40 agonist ivuxolimab in advanced cancers. The method behind the library was the immunoSEQ multiplex PCR assay. Not all clones reach the TCRdb copy of this immuneACCESS table, which keeps in-frame sequences only. Checked studies attribute under half of the gap to unresolved V genes and leave the rest unexplained. In all, the sample holds roughly 100,000 clones, and about nine tenths of those were seen once. The ten largest clones add up to roughly 1.5% of the sample. Sequenced material: CD4+ or CD8+ T cells sorted from blood, taken in a trial of the OX40 agonist ivuxolimab. The receptors derive from an adult with an advanced solid tumor such as melanoma, head and neck, liver or kidney cancer.

This rearrangement joins TRBV7-9 to TRBJ1-1; unclear D gene. There are 16 residues in the CDR3. Trimming pared 1 base from V and 8 bases from J, leaving 20 bases between. Germline assignment: CDR1 SEHNR and CDR2 FQNEAQ (reference sequence). This CDR3 reads CASSLGWGKGREEAFF. DNA for the CDR3: TGTGCCAGCAGCTTAGGGTGGGGAAAAGGGCGGGAGGAAGCTTTCTTT. Supplemented by reference TRBV7-9 and TRBJ1-1, the full variable domain reads DTGVSQNPRHKITKRGQNVTFRCDPISEHNRLYWYRQTLGQGPEFLTYFQNEAQLEKSRLLSDRFSAERPKGSFSTLEIQRTEQGDSAMYLCASSLGWGKGREEAFFGQGTRLTVV.

The V and J genes are TRBV7-3 and TRBJ2-1; D gene unclear. The CDR3 length is 15 residues. Per germline, CDR1 SGHTA and CDR2 FQGTGA. V was shortened by 0 bases and J by 1 base, with 7 bases between the two germline ends. Here the CDR3 DNA reads TGTGCCAGCAGCTTAACAGGGCAATCCTACAATGAGCAGTTCTTC. Its protein is CASSLTGQSYNEQFF.

This chain links TRBV4-1 with TRBJ2-5; D is perhaps TRBD1 (5 bases). The CDR3 covers 13 residues. Looked up from germline, CDR1 is MGHRA and CDR2 is YSYEKL. CDR3 sequence reads: CRAGPEFRETQYF. CDR3 DNA: TGCAGAGCAGGGCCGGAATTCCGAGAGACCCAGTACTTC.

This chain joins TRBV19 and TRBJ2-3; 7 bases are a match to TRBD2. From germline, CDR1 is LNHDA and CDR2 SQIVND (reference sequence). The CDR3 runs to 15 residues. V lost 10 bases to trimming and J lost 4 bases; unmatched junction nucleotides: 14. The CDR3 here is CATGRGGEGSDTQYF. CDR3 coding DNA: TGTGCCACCGGACGAGGCGGGGAGGGTTCAGATACGCAGTATTTT.

The V and J genes are TRBV7-2 and TRBJ1-1; no reliable D call. The CDR3 has 11 amino acids. In germline, CDR1 is SGHTA, CDR2 FQGNSA. The germline V and J ends were trimmed by 5 bases and 8 bases, with 9 bases remaining between them. The CDR3 protein is CASSPRDEAFF. The CDR3 DNA reads TGTGCCAGCAGCCCGCGAGACGAAGCTTTCTTT.

The chain is built from TRBV4-1 and TRBJ1-2; D remains ambiguous. The CDR3 is 16 amino acids. In germline, CDR1 is MGHRA, CDR2 YSYEKL. The germline V and J ends were trimmed by 0 bases and 14 bases, with 25 bases remaining between them. The chain's CDR3 is CASSQDLRRTALARTF. CDR3 DNA sequence: TGCGCCAGCAGCCAAGATCTTAGAAGGACCGCCCTAGCGAGGACCTTC.

This chain uses TRBV19 with TRBJ2-7, with 9 nucleotides matching TRBD2. The CDR3 consists of 16 residues. Germline trimming cut 5 bases from V and 5 bases from J; bases unmatched to any gene: 13. Germline V gene sequence: CDR1 LNHDA, CDR2 SQIVND (reference sequence). In nucleotides, the CDR3 is TGTGCCAGTAGTCTGGGTTCTCCAGCGGGAGGTGACGAGCAGTACTTC. This sequence encodes CASSLGSPAGGDEQYF.

The V and J genes are TRBV6-5 and TRBJ1-6, with 7 bases aligning to TRBD1. The length of the CDR3 is 14 residues. Germline V gene sequence: CDR1 MNHEY, CDR2 SVGAGI. Unmatched junction bases numbered 5, after V lost 6 bases and J lost 6 bases. The CDR3 protein is CASSRQGPNSPLHF. In nucleotides, the CDR3 is TGTGCCAGCAGCCGACAGGGTCCTAATTCACCCCTCCACTTT.

The chain couples TRBV5-5 to TRBJ2-3, with 7 bases lining up with TRBD1. The length of the CDR3 is 17 residues. Germline V gene lookup returns CDR1 SGHKS and CDR2 YYEKEE (reference sequence). V was pared by 1 base and J by 0 bases, with 8 bases of the junction left unmatched. The CDR3 sequence is CASSLKGSTGSTDTQYF. CDR3 DNA: TGTGCCAGCAGCTTGAAAGGGTCGACAGGGAGCACAGATACGCAGTATTTT.

This chain uses TRBV9 with TRBJ1-2; no definite D call. Trimming pared 0 bases from V and 2 bases from J, leaving 8 bases between. Germline V gene lookup returns CDR1 SGDLS and CDR2 YYNGEE. The CDR3 contains 14 residues. CDR3 protein: CASSVGGRNYGYTF. The CDR3 nucleotides read TGTGCCAGCAGCGTAGGGGGTCGCAACTATGGCTACACCTTC.

This chain connects TRBV30 to TRBJ1-1, with a weak D call TRBD1 (6 bases). The germline V gene has CDR1 GTSNPN and CDR2 SVGIG (reference sequence). The V and J ends lost 2 bases and 5 bases respectively, with 12 bases between them. The CDR3 covers 13 residues. The CDR3 DNA reads as TGTGCCTGGAGTAAGGGGGGCTTGACTGAAGCTTTCTTT. Translating it yields CAWSKGGLTEAFF. Combining the CDR3 with reference TRBV30 and TRBJ1-1 gives the whole variable domain SQTIHQWPATLVQPVGSPLSLECTVEGTSNPNLYWYRQAAGRGLQLLFYSVGIGQISSEVPQNLSASRPQDRQFILSSKKLLLSDSGFYLCAWSKGGLTEAFFGQGTRLTVV.

J is TRBJ1-3 and V is TRBV7-2; no clear D gene. This CDR3 has 15 amino acids. The V gene lost 1 base and the J gene lost 2 bases, with 9 bases spanning the gap. In germline, CDR1 is SGHTA, CDR2 FQGNSA. CDR3 in DNA: TGTGCCAGCAGCTTAGGGTTGGGTCCTGGAAACACCATATATTTT. Translation: CASSLGLGPGNTIYF.

The gene calls are TRBV5-8 and TRBJ1-5; TRBD1 matches 8 bases. The CDR3 has 14 amino acids. Per germline, CDR1 SGHTS and CDR2 YDEGEE. V lost 4 bases, J lost 5 bases, and 5 bases stayed unmatched. The CDR3 DNA is TGTGCCAGCAGCACAACAGGGGGATATCAGCCCCAGCATTTT. This gives the protein CASSTTGGYQPQHF.

V is TRBV19 and J is TRBJ2-7; 10 bases line up with TRBD1. Germline trimming cut 5 bases from V and 2 bases from J; bases unmatched to any gene: 6. Germline CDR1 reads LNHDA; CDR2 reads SQIVND (reference sequence). The CDR3 extends over 15 amino acids. Here the CDR3 DNA reads TGTGCCAGTAGTTCCCAGGACAGGGGGGCCTACGAGCAGTACTTC. Protein sequence: CASSSQDRGAYEQYF.

The V and J genes are TRBV6-6 and TRBJ2-2; D uncertain. The germline V gene encodes CDR1 MNHNY and CDR2 SVGAGI (reference sequence). Trimming took 5 bases from V and 3 from J, leaving 16 bases between them. This CDR3 is 16 amino acids long. As DNA, the CDR3 is TGTGCCAGCAGTCCCCTGCACACATCGGACACCGGGGAGCTGTTTTTT. This translates into CASSPLHTSDTGELFF.

This sequence joins TRBV4-2 and TRBJ2-5; D may be TRBD2 (5 bases). The CDR3 is 15 residues long. V was cut by 4 bases and J by 2 bases, with 14 bases left in between. CDR1 and CDR2 from the germline V gene are LGHNA and YNFKEQ. CDR3 loop: CASSREAAVQETQYF. The CDR3 DNA sequence: TGTGCCAGCAGCCGGGAAGCGGCGGTTCAAGAGACCCAGTACTTC.

V is TRBV28 and J is TRBJ2-5; 7 bases align to TRBD2. V lost 5 bases, J lost 5 bases, and 20 bases stayed unmatched. The length of the CDR3 is 18 residues. Germline CDR1 reads MDHEN; CDR2 reads SYDVKM. CDR3 in amino acids: CASSPLPAGVAKGETQYF. The CDR3 DNA sequence: TGTGCCAGCAGTCCGTTACCGGCGGGAGTCGCGAAGGGGGAGACCCAGTACTTC.

This chain uses TRBV4-3 with TRBJ1-5; D uncertain. The CDR3 has 15 residues. Germline V gene lookup returns CDR1 LGHNA and CDR2 YSLEER. The V gene lost 4 bases and the J gene lost 2 bases, with 12 bases spanning the gap. The CDR3 loop is CASSPTWGGNQPQHF. The CDR3 DNA reads as TGCGCCAGCAGCCCCACCTGGGGAGGCAATCAGCCCCAGCATTTT.

The V gene is TRBV6-1, the J gene TRBJ1-4; D gene ambiguous. This CDR3 spans 12 amino acids. CDR1 and CDR2 (germline): MNHNS, SASEGT. Trimming took 8 bases from V and 4 from J, leaving 8 bases between them. The CDR3: CASRRHNEKLFF. The DNA for the CDR3 is TGTGCCAGCCGGAGGCATAATGAAAAACTGTTTTTT.

J is TRBJ2-7 and V is TRBV5-1; 14 bases are a match to TRBD2. Losses at the gene ends were 4 bases for V and 6 bases for J; bases not matched to a gene: 15. The V gene's germline CDR1 is SGHRS and CDR2 YFSETQ. This CDR3 has 18 amino acids. The CDR3 reads CASSSLTSGRADYAEQYF. The CDR3 bases are TGCGCCAGCAGCAGCCTGACTAGCGGGAGGGCCGATTACGCCGAGCAGTACTTC.

This clone occurred once. The V and J genes are TRBV2 and TRBJ2-7, with 7 bases that match TRBD2. With V trimmed by 6 bases and J by 0 bases, 5 bases remained unmatched. The CDR3 contains 14 residues. CDR1 and CDR2 from the germline V gene are SNHLY and FYNNEI. DNA of the CDR3: TGTGCCAGCAGCTGGGGGGGAAGCTCCTACGAGCAGTACTTC. Amino acids: CASSWGGSSYEQYF.

V and J are TRBV19 and TRBJ2-3; D not resolved. Germline lookup yields CDR1 LNHDA and CDR2 SQIVND (reference sequence). This CDR3 is 19 amino acids long. V shed 7 bases and J shed 6 bases, with 32 bases lying between them. The CDR3, as DNA: TGTGCCAGTACCCCAAGGTCCGGAGAAACAAAACCAGACGTCGATACGCAGTATTTT. This sequence encodes CASTPRSGETKPDVDTQYF.

The chain joins TRBV29-1 to TRBJ2-7, with D uncertain. V shed 7 bases and J shed 2 bases, with 12 bases lying between them. Germline values: CDR1 SQVTM, CDR2 ANQGSEA. This CDR3 has 12 residues. CDR3 amino acids: CSAAPSTYEQYF. In DNA form, the CDR3 reads TGCAGCGCCGCGCCCTCGACCTACGAGCAGTACTTC.

V gene TRBV5-8 combines with J gene TRBJ2-1, with 7 nucleotides matching TRBD2. CDR3 length: 12 residues. CDR1 is SGHTS and CDR2 is YDEGEE in the germline V gene. The junction had 7 bases not matched to a gene; V was cut back by 9 bases and J by 7 bases. CDR3 sequence: CAIRNGRNEQFF. The CDR3 region has the DNA TGTGCCATAAGGAACGGGAGGAATGAGCAGTTCTTC.

The chain carries TRBV5-1 and TRBJ2-3, with D perhaps TRBD1 or TRBD2 (5 bases each). V gave up 4 bases and J gave up 4 bases, with 16 bases separating them. The V gene's germline CDR1 is SGHRS and CDR2 YFSETQ. This CDR3 contains 15 residues. In nucleotides, the CDR3 is TGCGCCAGCAGCACGTCGGGACGCCGTCCAGATACGCAGTATTTT. Translated: CASSTSGRRPDTQYF.

The CDR3 region is CASSPGTSSSYNEQFF. CDR3 bases: TGCGCCAGCAGCCCCGGGACTTCTAGCTCCTACAATGAGCAGTTCTTC. The chain uses TRBV5-1 and TRBJ2-1; a weak D match, TRBD2 (6 bases). Germline loops: CDR1 SGHRS, CDR2 YFSETQ. V gave up 4 bases and J gave up 0 bases, with 14 bases separating them. This CDR3 is 16 amino acids long.

The V and J genes are TRBV29-1 and TRBJ2-7, with 7 bases matching TRBD1. The CDR3 is 14 residues long. The ends lost 4 bases at V and 4 bases at J; junction bases unmatched: 10. Germline V gene data show CDR1 as SQVTM and CDR2 as ANQGSEA. This CDR3 is CSVAQGARGYEQYF. The CDR3 nucleotides are TGCAGCGTTGCGCAGGGAGCCAGGGGGTACGAGCAGTACTTC.

The rearrangement links TRBV25-1 to TRBJ2-7; 8 nucleotides align to TRBD1. The CDR3 is 16 residues long. V lost 3 bases, J lost 0 bases, and 7 bases stayed unmatched. CDR1 is MGHDK, CDR2 SYGVNS, per germline. The CDR3, as DNA: TGTGCCAGCAGTGACCCTGGACAGGGACGCTCCTACGAGCAGTACTTC. Its protein product is CASSDPGQGRSYEQYF.

This chain connects TRBV6-4 to TRBJ1-4; 7 nucleotides agree with TRBD1. This CDR3 comprises 15 residues. V shed 6 bases and J 4 bases; nucleotides not matched to a gene: 8. The V gene's germline CDR1 is MRHNA and CDR2 SNTAGT. The CDR3, as DNA: TGTGCCAGCAGCAACGGGACAGAAGGTAATGAAAAACTGTTTTTT. Translated: CASSNGTEGNEKLFF.

This clone came up once. The chain recombines TRBV7-2 with TRBJ2-1; D gene ambiguous. Looked up from germline, CDR1 is SGHTA and CDR2 is FQGNSA. CDR3 length: 13 residues. V lost 1 base to trimming and J lost 5 bases, with 6 bases between them. Here the CDR3 reads CASSLGLDNEQFF. The CDR3 DNA sequence: TGTGCCAGCAGCTTAGGCCTAGACAATGAGCAGTTCTTC.

This clone has only one observation. The chain links TRBV6-5 to TRBJ2-3, with D hard to call. The CDR3 is 13 amino acids. Germline-derived CDR1 and CDR2 are MNHEY and SVGAGI. Trimming removed 4 bases at V and 2 bases at J, with 7 bases between. In DNA form, the CDR3 reads TGTGCCAGCAGTTGGTCCTACACAGATACGCAGTATTTT. The encoded protein is CASSWSYTDTQYF.

This clone was recorded once. This sequence joins TRBV5-1 and TRBJ2-5; D perhaps matches TRBD1 (5 bases). Germline CDR1 reads SGHRS; CDR2 reads YFSETQ. Trimming removed 1 base at V and 1 base at J, with 11 bases between. This CDR3 contains 15 residues. CDR3 sequence: CASSLNTGPQETQYF. CDR3 coding DNA: TGCGCCAGCAGCTTGAACACAGGTCCCCAAGAGACCCAGTACTTC.